Each of the 18 T cell receptor beta chains below was sequenced from the same sample in a study of cytotoxic CD8 clonotypes in ibrutinib-treated CLL. Assay: immunoSEQ multiplex PCR; the TCRdb copy retains only in-frame clones and omits some. The sample lists tens of thousands of clones; nearly 80% were seen once. Sequences were derived from PBMCs, sampled before ibrutinib treatment. These TCRs come from a human donor with chronic lymphocytic leukemia.

The genes are TRBV6-1 and TRBJ2-3; tentative D call: TRBD2 (5 bases). The CDR3 covers 13 residues. CDR1 and CDR2 (germline): MNHNS, SASEGT. The DNA of the CDR3 is TGTGCTACCCGGAGGATTAACACAGATACGCAGTATTTT. Translation gives CATRRINTDTQYF.

The chain uses TRBV10-3 and TRBJ2-3, with 8 bases fitting TRBD2. The CDR3 is made up of 14 amino acids. CDR1 and CDR2 from the germline V gene are ENHRY and SYGVKD. The V gene end was trimmed by 7 bases and the J gene end by 0 bases; junction bases not matched to a gene: 3. The CDR3 loop is CAINPSGSTDTQYF. CDR3 DNA: TGTGCCATCAACCCTAGCGGGAGCACAGATACGCAGTATTTT.

The genes are TRBV30 and TRBJ1-1; weak D call: TRBD1 (5 bases). CDR1 is GTSNPN and CDR2 is SVGIG in the germline V gene (reference sequence). CDR3 length: 11 amino acids. V was trimmed by 1 base and J by 6 bases, leaving 6 bases between them. The CDR3 DNA follows: TGTGCCTGGAGTGGCAGGGCTGAAGCTTTCTTT. Protein product: CAWSGRAEAFF.

The V call is TRBV7-2, the J call TRBJ2-7; the D gene is possibly TRBD2 (6 bases). There are 15 residues in the CDR3. Germline CDR1 SGHTA, CDR2 FQGNSA. Trimming left V 3 bases short and J 5 bases short, with 17 bases between. CDR3 region: CASSLPPPGANEQYF. The CDR3 bases are TGTGCCAGCAGCTTGCCCCCCCCGGGAGCGAACGAGCAGTACTTC.

V is TRBV7-9 and J is TRBJ2-3; 10 bases line up with TRBD2. This CDR3 spans 15 amino acids. The V and J ends lost 7 bases and 1 base, in that order; junction bases with no gene match: 5. From germline, CDR1 is SEHNR and CDR2 FQNEAQ (reference sequence). CDR3 residues: CASTPGLAGTDTQYF. The CDR3 bases are TGTGCCAGCACCCCCGGACTAGCGGGCACAGATACGCAGTATTTT.

This clone occurred once. The V and J genes are TRBV20-1 and TRBJ2-7; no definite D call. V was pared by 5 bases and J by 7 bases, with 12 bases between. Germline loops: CDR1 DFQATT, CDR2 SNEGSKA (reference sequence). The length of the CDR3 is 11 residues. The CDR3 DNA reads TGCAGTGCTGGCCCAACTCGGGAGCAGTACTTC. Amino acid sequence: CSAGPTREQYF.

The chain uses TRBV11-2 and TRBJ2-2, with D maybe TRBD2 (5 bases). This CDR3 has 15 residues. Germline values: CDR1 SGHAT, CDR2 FQNNGV. Trimming left V 1 base short and J 7 bases short, with 13 bases between. The CDR3 sequence: CASSLGQRQSGELFF. Here the CDR3 DNA reads TGTGCCAGCAGCTTAGGGCAGCGGCAGAGCGGGGAGCTGTTTTTT.

This clone has a single count. The V call is TRBV6-5, the J call TRBJ2-2; D not certain. Germline V gives CDR1 MNHEY, CDR2 SVGAGI. CDR3 length equals 15 residues. Trimming pared 8 bases from V and 4 bases from J, leaving 17 bases between. CDR3 sequence (DNA): TGTGCCAGCTCCACGACCGCCCTGGGCACCGGGGAGCTGTTTTTT. Translated: CASSTTALGTGELFF.

In this sample, this clone turned up once. The V and J genes are TRBV7-8 and TRBJ2-7; 8 bases match TRBD1. The CDR3 spans 16 residues. CDR1 and CDR2 from the germline V gene are SGHVS and FQNEAQ. V lost 0 bases to trimming and J lost 0 bases; unmatched junction nucleotides: 4. CDR3 residues: CASSLAQGTGSYEQYF. CDR3 sequence (DNA): TGTGCCAGCAGCTTAGCTCAAGGGACAGGCTCCTACGAGCAGTACTTC. Full variable domain (rest looked up from reference TRBV7-8 and TRBJ2-7): GAGVSQSPRYKVAKRGQDVALRCDPISGHVSLFWYQQALGQGPEFLTYFQNEAQLDKSGLPSDRFFAERPEGSVSTLKIQRTQQEDSAVYLCASSLAQGTGSYEQYFGPGTRLTVT.

The gene calls are TRBV27 and TRBJ2-2, with 9 bases aligning to TRBD1. Germline CDR1 MNHEY, CDR2 SMNVEV (reference sequence). CDR3 size: 14 residues. The V segment lost 11 bases and the J segment 4 bases; nucleotides outside the gene matches: 8. Here the CDR3 reads CAAQQGARTGELFF. The CDR3 DNA follows: TGTGCCGCACAACAGGGGGCCCGCACCGGGGAGCTGTTTTTT.

V usage is TRBV5-8 and J usage is TRBJ2-3; TRBD2 might be the D (5 bases). The CDR3 consists of 16 residues. Germline lookup yields CDR1 SGHTS and CDR2 YDEGEE. Trimming left V 0 bases short and J 3 bases short, with 14 bases between. This chain's CDR3 is CASSLGNGGKTDTQYF. The DNA of the CDR3 is TGTGCCAGCAGCTTGGGGAATGGAGGAAAAACAGATACGCAGTATTTT.

The chain is built from TRBV9 and TRBJ1-2; TRBD1 is a possible D gene (6 bases). The germline V gene encodes CDR1 SGDLS and CDR2 YYNGEE. The CDR3 has 14 amino acids. The V end was cut by 0 bases, the J end by 5 bases, with 11 bases between. CDR3 protein: CASSVGRGGYGYTF. CDR3 sequence (DNA): TGTGCCAGCAGCGTAGGCAGGGGAGGGTATGGCTACACCTTC.

V and J are TRBV21-1 and TRBJ1-4. TRBV21-1 is listed as a pseudogene. This CDR3 contains 14 residues. The CDR3 DNA sequence: TGTGCCAAACCGGGTGCGGGCCCTAATGAAAAACTGTTTTTT. As protein: CAKPGAGPNEKLFF.

This chain uses TRBV9 with TRBJ2-7; D remains ambiguous. Trimming left V 0 bases short and J 3 bases short, with 16 bases between. The germline V gene has CDR1 SGDLS and CDR2 YYNGEE. The length of the CDR3 is 16 residues. The CDR3 DNA sequence: TGTGCCAGCAGCGTAGGACCCAACGCCCAAGACTACGAGCAGTACTTC. It translates to CASSVGPNAQDYEQYF.

This chain joins TRBV15 and TRBJ2-5; no definite D call. Germline values: CDR1 LNHNV, CDR2 YYDKDF (reference sequence). The CDR3 runs 13 residues. Deletions cut 1 base from V and 1 base from J, with 4 bases between. In nucleotides, the CDR3 is TGTGCCACCAGCAGAGTAGGCCAAGAGACCCAGTACTTC. Amino acid sequence: CATSRVGQETQYF.

The CDR3 reads CASSPQSSYEQYF. Written as DNA, the CDR3 is TGTGCCAGCTCACCACAGAGCTCCTACGAGCAGTACTTC. The V gene is TRBV18, the J gene TRBJ2-7, with D hard to call. Trimming stripped 1 base from V and 0 bases from J, with 4 bases between. The CDR3 loop spans 13 amino acids. Germline loops: CDR1 KGHSH, CDR2 LQKENI.

The V call is TRBV27, the J call TRBJ1-1; TRBD1 might be the D (6 bases). The CDR3 loop spans 11 amino acids. The V gene lost 5 bases and the J gene lost 10 bases, with 11 bases spanning the gap. Germline V gene sequence: CDR1 MNHEY, CDR2 SMNVEV (reference sequence). The CDR3 region is CASSRTGRAFF. Here the CDR3 DNA reads TGTGCCAGCAGTCGAACAGGGAGAGCTTTCTTT.

The chain links TRBV10-1 to TRBJ2-3, with unresolved D. Germline CDR1 WNHNN, CDR2 SYGVQD (reference sequence). The CDR3 spans 16 residues. V shed 0 bases and J shed 0 bases, with 10 bases lying between them. CDR3 nucleotides: TGCGCCAGCAGTGAGTCCGGAAGATCCAGCACAGATACGCAGTATTTT. This codes for CASSESGRSSTDTQYF.